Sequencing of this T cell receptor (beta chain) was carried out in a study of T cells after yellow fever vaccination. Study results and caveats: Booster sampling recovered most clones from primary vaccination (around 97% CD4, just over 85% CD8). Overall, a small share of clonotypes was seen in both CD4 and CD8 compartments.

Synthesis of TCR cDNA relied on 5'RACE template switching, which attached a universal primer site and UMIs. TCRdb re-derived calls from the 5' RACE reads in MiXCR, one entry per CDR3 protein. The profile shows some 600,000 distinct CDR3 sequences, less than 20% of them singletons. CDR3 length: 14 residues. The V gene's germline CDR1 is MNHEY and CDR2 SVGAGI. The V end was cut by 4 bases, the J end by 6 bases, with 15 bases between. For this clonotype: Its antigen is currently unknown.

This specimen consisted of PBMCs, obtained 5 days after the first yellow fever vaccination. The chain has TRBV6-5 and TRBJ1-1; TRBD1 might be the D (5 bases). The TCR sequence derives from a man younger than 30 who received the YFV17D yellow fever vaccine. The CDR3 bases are TGTGCCAGCAGTTTCGGGGGAGTGGGGGCTGAAGCTTTCTTT. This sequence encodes CASSFGGVGAEAFF.